What follows are 22 T cell receptor beta chains derived from one specimen sequenced in a study of T cell responses to AZD1222 COVID-19 vaccine. Here immunoSEQ multiplex PCR was the method, and the copy in TCRdb shows in-frame clones only, minus some. This sample yields under 95,000 clones, of which roughly 90% are seen a single time; 2.4% belongs to the top ten. The sequences come from peripheral blood, collected on day 0 of AZD1222 vaccination. These receptor sequences come from an adult in good health.

This chain connects TRBV21-1 to TRBJ2-7; TRBD1, as called in the table, went unchecked against the DNA. TRBV21-1 constitutes a pseudogene. This CDR3 spans 15 amino acids. CDR3 in amino acids: CASSKDTHSYYEQYF. The CDR3 nucleotides read TGTGCCAGCAGCAAAGACACCCACAGTTACTACGAGCAGTACTTC.

The J gene is TRBJ2-7, the V gene TRBV2; no clear D. This CDR3 region has 15 residues. Germline V gives CDR1 SNHLY, CDR2 FYNNEI. V was shortened by 3 bases and J by 1 base, with 13 bases between the two germline ends. The CDR3 DNA reads TGTGCCAGCAGTGATCGTTTGCAGGCATCCTACGAGCAGTACTTC. Its translation: CASSDRLQASYEQYF.

Relative to its sample, this clone is medium-sized. The chain couples TRBV6-5 to TRBJ1-5, with 7 bases lining up with TRBD1. Germline trimming cut 4 bases from V and 3 bases from J; bases unmatched to any gene: 3. The CDR3 has 14 amino acids. Germline CDR1 and CDR2: MNHEY and SVGAGI. The CDR3 loop reads CASSLTGANQPQHF. In DNA form, the CDR3 reads TGTGCCAGCAGTTTAACAGGGGCCAATCAGCCCCAGCATTTT.

The genes are TRBV2 and TRBJ2-1, with 13 positions matching TRBD2. This CDR3 comprises 18 residues. Germline V gene sequence: CDR1 SNHLY, CDR2 FYNNEI. V gave up 0 bases and J gave up 6 bases; unmatched junction bases: 8. The CDR3 sequence is CASSEAFQLAGGANEQFF. DNA of the CDR3: TGTGCCAGCAGTGAAGCGTTCCAACTAGCGGGAGGGGCCAATGAGCAGTTCTTC. Complete variable domain (other parts from reference TRBV2 and TRBJ2-1): EPEVTQTPSHQVTQMGQEVILRCVPISNHLYFYWYRQILGQKVEFLVSFYNNEISEKSEIFDDQFSVERPDGSNFTLKIRSTKLEDSAMYFCASSEAFQLAGGANEQFFGPGTRLTVL.

This clone appeared a single time. The chain couples TRBV10-3 to TRBJ2-7; 8 nucleotides line up with TRBD2. The trim removed 8 bases at V and 1 base at J, leaving 10 bases unmatched. The CDR3 runs to 15 residues. CDR1 ENHRY and CDR2 SYGVKD come from the germline V gene. CDR3 sequence reads: CAIGSPASGSYEQYF. CDR3 coding DNA: TGTGCCATCGGAAGTCCGGCTAGCGGGTCCTACGAGCAGTACTTC.

This rearrangement joins TRBV4-2 to TRBJ2-7, with 7 bases matching TRBD2. V lost 0 bases and J lost 5; bases outside the gene matches: 10. The CDR3 loop spans 16 amino acids. The V gene's germline CDR1 is LGHNA and CDR2 YNFKEQ. The CDR3 is CASSQENSGTPHEQYF. The CDR3 bases are TGTGCCAGCAGCCAAGAAAACAGCGGGACTCCACACGAGCAGTACTTC.

This clone was recorded once. The V call is TRBV6-5, the J call TRBJ2-7; D is unclear. V was shortened by 5 bases and J by 3 bases, with 11 bases between the two germline ends. CDR1 and CDR2 (germline): MNHEY, SVGAGI. The CDR3 has 13 amino acids. The CDR3 reads CASSIMPDYEQYF. For the CDR3, the DNA is TGTGCCAGCAGTATTATGCCCGACTACGAGCAGTACTTC.

The chain links TRBV7-2 to TRBJ1-1; D is ambiguous. CDR1 SGHTA and CDR2 FQGNSA come from the germline V gene. V shed 5 bases and J shed 7 bases, with 20 bases lying between them. CDR3 length: 15 amino acids. CDR3 loop: CASSPGLAMTIEAFF. CDR3 sequence (DNA): TGTGCCAGCAGCCCTGGATTGGCCATGACCATTGAAGCTTTCTTT.

The chain recombines TRBV7-8 with TRBJ1-1; no clear D. CDR3 length: 14 amino acids. The V gene's germline CDR1 is SGHVS and CDR2 FQNEAQ. V was clipped by 0 bases and J by 5 bases, with 10 bases between them. In DNA form, the CDR3 reads TGTGCCAGCAGCTTAGCTATGGGGTTAACTGAAGCTTTCTTT. It encodes CASSLAMGLTEAFF. The entire variable domain, with the rest obtained from reference TRBV7-8 and TRBJ1-1, is as follows: GAGVSQSPRYKVAKRGQDVALRCDPISGHVSLFWYQQALGQGPEFLTYFQNEAQLDKSGLPSDRFFAERPEGSVSTLKIQRTQQEDSAVYLCASSLAMGLTEAFFGQGTRLTVV.

V and J are TRBV6-2 or TRBV6-3 and TRBJ2-7; the D gene is possibly TRBD1 (6 bases). The CDR3 is 15 residues long. The germline V and J ends were trimmed by 10 bases and 2 bases, with 21 bases remaining between them. From germline, CDR1 is MNHEY and CDR2 SVGEGT. This chain's CDR3 is CATSKPPGQPYEQYF. CDR3 DNA: TGTGCCACCAGCAAACCTCCGGGACAACCCTACGAGCAGTACTTC.

The chain uses TRBV2 and TRBJ2-7; possibly TRBD2 for D (5 bases). Germline V gene lookup returns CDR1 SNHLY and CDR2 FYNNEI. The CDR3 length is 14 residues. Trimming left V 6 bases short and J 1 base short, with 13 bases between. CDR3 protein: CASRVNRESYEQYF. The CDR3 coding sequence is TGTGCCAGCAGGGTCAACCGGGAATCCTACGAGCAGTACTTC. The full variable domain, completed using reference TRBV2 and TRBJ2-7, is EPEVTQTPSHQVTQMGQEVILRCVPISNHLYFYWYRQILGQKVEFLVSFYNNEISEKSEIFDDQFSVERPDGSNFTLKIRSTKLEDSAMYFCASRVNRESYEQYFGPGTRLTVT.

The chain links TRBV7-6 to TRBJ2-7, with D possibly matching TRBD2 (5 bases). CDR3 length: 13 amino acids. The germline V gene has CDR1 SGHVS and CDR2 FNYEAQ. Deletions cut 0 bases from V and 4 bases from J, with 7 bases between. Written as DNA, the CDR3 is TGTGCCAGCAGCTTAGCGGGAGAGTACGAGCAGTACTTC. Protein product: CASSLAGEYEQYF.

The rearrangement links TRBV10-3 to TRBJ2-7, with 10 bases aligning to TRBD1. This CDR3 has 18 amino acids. Germline CDR1 is ENHRY and CDR2 is SYGVKD. The V gene end was trimmed by 2 bases and the J gene end by 3 bases; junction bases not matched to a gene: 13. The CDR3 is CAISEGGTGTGAFYEQYF. DNA for the CDR3: TGTGCCATCAGTGAGGGGGGTACGGGGACAGGGGCCTTCTACGAGCAGTACTTC.

V is TRBV10-3 and J is TRBJ2-7; perhaps TRBD2 as D (5 bases). The CDR3 length is 12 residues. CDR1 and CDR2 from the germline V gene are ENHRY and SYGVKD. V shed 6 bases and J shed 2 bases, with 8 bases lying between them. Written as DNA, the CDR3 is TGTGCCATCAGGGAGGCCCCCTACGAGCAGTACTTC. Translation gives CAIREAPYEQYF.

The chain has TRBV27 and TRBJ2-3, with D possibly matching TRBD2 (6 bases). V lost 8 bases to trimming and J lost 0 bases, with 6 bases between them. The CDR3 length is 12 residues. Germline-derived CDR1 and CDR2 are MNHEY and SMNVEV (reference sequence). This chain's CDR3 is CASGTSTDTQYF. DNA of the CDR3: TGTGCCAGCGGGACTAGCACAGATACGCAGTATTTT.

V usage is TRBV7-9 and J usage is TRBJ1-1, with D possibly being TRBD1 (5 bases). The CDR3 covers 13 residues. V lost 4 bases, J lost 4 bases, and 10 bases lay in between. The germline gives CDR1 SEHNR, CDR2 FQNEAQ (reference sequence). The CDR3 sequence is CASSSGTGTEAFF. The CDR3 coding sequence is TGTGCCAGCAGCTCCGGGACGGGCACTGAAGCTTTCTTT.

The genes are TRBV10-3 and TRBJ1-1; D not certain. Germline V lookup: CDR1 ENHRY, CDR2 SYGVKD. The CDR3 spans 13 residues. V shed 2 bases and J shed 1 base, with 5 bases lying between them. CDR3 residues: CAISETGNTEAFF. Written as DNA, the CDR3 is TGTGCCATCAGTGAGACGGGGAACACTGAAGCTTTCTTT.

This clone appeared once. The V gene is TRBV7-2, the J gene TRBJ1-1; D is possibly TRBD1 (6 bases). Trimming stripped 3 bases from V and 6 bases from J, with 17 bases between. The CDR3 length is 15 residues. CDR1 and CDR2 from the germline V gene are SGHTA and FQGNSA. This CDR3 is CASSLGGLLASEAFF. CDR3 nucleotide sequence: TGTGCCAGCAGCTTGGGGGGCTTGTTGGCGTCTGAAGCTTTCTTT. Supplemented by reference TRBV7-2 and TRBJ1-1, the full variable domain reads GAGVSQSPSNKVTEKGKDVELRCDPISGHTALYWYRQSLGQGLEFLIYFQGNSAPDKSGLPSDRFSAERTGGSVSTLTIQRTQQEDSAVYLCASSLGGLLASEAFFGQGTRLTVV.

The chain uses TRBV10-3 and TRBJ2-1; 11 bases are shared with TRBD2. The J segment lost 7 bases and the V segment lost 3 bases, leaving 5 bases of the junction unmatched. Germline CDR1 and CDR2: ENHRY and SYGVKD. The CDR3 loop spans 15 amino acids. DNA for the CDR3: TGTGCCATCAGTGAATTAGCGGGGGGGACAAATGAGCAGTTCTTC. Translated, it gives CAISELAGGTNEQFF.

This clone was found once. V usage is TRBV30 and J usage is TRBJ1-1, with TRBD1 matching 8 bases. CDR3 length equals 14 residues. Germline lookup yields CDR1 GTSNPN and CDR2 SVGIG (reference sequence). Trimming cost V 4 bases and J 6 bases; bases outside gene matches: 10. The CDR3 loop reads CAWTGGARGSEAFF. The CDR3 region has the DNA TGTGCCTGGACAGGGGGCGCAAGGGGATCTGAAGCTTTCTTT.

The V gene is TRBV6-5, the J gene TRBJ2-3; D assignment may be TRBD1 or TRBD2 (8 bases each). Germline V CDR1 and CDR2: MNHEY, SVGAGI. The V end was cut by 11 bases, the J end by 10 bases, with 19 bases between. This CDR3 has 12 amino acids. The chain's CDR3 is CAVQGAGGSQYF. The CDR3 coding sequence is TGTGCCGTCCAGGGGGCGGGAGGATCGCAGTATTTT.

This chain links TRBV19 with TRBJ1-4, with 8 bases lining up with TRBD1. CDR1 and CDR2 (germline): LNHDA, SQIVND (reference sequence). V lost 3 bases to trimming and J lost 7 bases; unmatched junction nucleotides: 7. This CDR3 spans 15 amino acids. Here the CDR3 reads CASSIFGTGGEKLFF. The CDR3 DNA reads TGTGCCAGTAGTATTTTCGGGACAGGCGGTGAAAAACTGTTTTTT.